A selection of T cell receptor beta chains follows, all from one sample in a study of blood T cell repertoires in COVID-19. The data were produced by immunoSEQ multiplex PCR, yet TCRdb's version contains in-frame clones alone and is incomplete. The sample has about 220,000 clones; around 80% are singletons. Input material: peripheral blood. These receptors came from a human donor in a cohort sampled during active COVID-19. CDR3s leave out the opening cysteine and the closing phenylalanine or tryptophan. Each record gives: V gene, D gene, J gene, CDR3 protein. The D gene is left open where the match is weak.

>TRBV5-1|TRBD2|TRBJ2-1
ASSPWDQWGTSGDGDNEQF
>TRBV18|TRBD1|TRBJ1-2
ASSPQGDYGYT
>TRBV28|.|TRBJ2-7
ASSQVGRYEQY
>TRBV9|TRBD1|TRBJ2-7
ASSVVVGGGEQY
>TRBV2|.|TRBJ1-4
ASRRNGGGDEKLF
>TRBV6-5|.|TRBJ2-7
ASTPSAGLSYEQY
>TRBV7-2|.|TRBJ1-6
ASRLIQGGPLH
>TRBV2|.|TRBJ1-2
ASRGRANYGYT
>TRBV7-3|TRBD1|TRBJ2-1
ASSLDREPYNEQF
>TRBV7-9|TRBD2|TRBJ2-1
ASSPRPGLAGNNEQF
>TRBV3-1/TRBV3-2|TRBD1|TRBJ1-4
ASSQRQGSIEKLF
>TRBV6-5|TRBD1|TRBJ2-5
ASSYSTGGSETQY
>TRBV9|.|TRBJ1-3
ASSPGGLRNTIY
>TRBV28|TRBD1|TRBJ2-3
ASSLQGESTDTQY
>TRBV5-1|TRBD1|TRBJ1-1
ASSLGQGSNTEAF
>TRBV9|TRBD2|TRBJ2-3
ASSPRLAVSTDTQY
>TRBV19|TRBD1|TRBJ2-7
ASSPSDRVAYEQY
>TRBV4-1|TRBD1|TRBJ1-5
ASSQDGTGRQPQH
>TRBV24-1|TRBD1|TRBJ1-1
ATRTPGGAF
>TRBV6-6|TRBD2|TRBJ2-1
ASSPRLTSGRLTYNEQF
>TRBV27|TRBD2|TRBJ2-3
ASSPSAGGPDTQY
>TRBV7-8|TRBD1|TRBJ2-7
ASSIDRAPADEQY
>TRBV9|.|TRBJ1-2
ASSTTRQFRDGYT
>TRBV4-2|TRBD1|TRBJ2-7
ASSQDPTGNSYEQY
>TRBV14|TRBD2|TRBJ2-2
ASSRSRTSGGATVTGELF
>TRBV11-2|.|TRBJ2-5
ASSLDSETQY
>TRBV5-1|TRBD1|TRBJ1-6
ASSPGQGLNSPLH
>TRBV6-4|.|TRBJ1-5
ASSEGASQPQH
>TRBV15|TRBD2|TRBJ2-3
ATSSGLAGTTDTQY
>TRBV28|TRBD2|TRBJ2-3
ASSSPWGEGPTDTQY
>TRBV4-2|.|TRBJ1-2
ASSQEKGRYYGYT
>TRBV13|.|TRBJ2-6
ASTLKGANVLT
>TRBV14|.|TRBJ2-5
ASSQALAKGETQY
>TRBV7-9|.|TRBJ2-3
ASSQKVGEGTDTQY
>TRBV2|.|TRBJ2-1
ASSENSAKEQF
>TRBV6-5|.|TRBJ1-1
ASSRTRNTEAF
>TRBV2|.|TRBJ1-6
ASSEGQPGSPLH
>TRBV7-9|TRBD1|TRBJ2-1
ASSLEQGNNEQF
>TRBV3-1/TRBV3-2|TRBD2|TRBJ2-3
ASSQSRLAGERDTQY
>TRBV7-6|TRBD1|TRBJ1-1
ASSRTGVGTEAF
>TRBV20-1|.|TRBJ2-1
SAIDFQGPYNEQF
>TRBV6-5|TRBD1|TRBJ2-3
ASSLTGVQDTQY
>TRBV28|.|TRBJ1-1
ASRRTRGGAEAF
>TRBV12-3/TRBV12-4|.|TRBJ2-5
ASSLLETQY
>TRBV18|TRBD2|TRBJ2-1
ASSPEREWNNEQF
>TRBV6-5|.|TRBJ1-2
ASSYSDSNYGYT
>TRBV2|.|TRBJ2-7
ASSASSEQY
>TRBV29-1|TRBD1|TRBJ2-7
SVDDPGGYEQY
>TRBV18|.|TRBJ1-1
ASSTQGVNTEAF
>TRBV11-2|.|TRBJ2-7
ASSSTGTFYEQY
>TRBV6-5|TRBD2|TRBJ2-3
ASRRDYSTDTQY
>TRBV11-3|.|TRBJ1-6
ASSLVSDSPLH
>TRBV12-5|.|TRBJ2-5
ASALYGLEETQY
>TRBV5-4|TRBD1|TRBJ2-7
ASSHRRQGAYEQY
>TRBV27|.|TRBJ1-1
ASSPTGHMNTEAF
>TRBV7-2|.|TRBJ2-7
ASSLGGRGSNL
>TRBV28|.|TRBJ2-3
ASSSWGDIRTNTDTQY
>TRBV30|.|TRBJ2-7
AWSASFGEQY
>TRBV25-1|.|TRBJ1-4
ASSPGQTSTNEKLF
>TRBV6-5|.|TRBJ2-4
ASSPYTKRQY